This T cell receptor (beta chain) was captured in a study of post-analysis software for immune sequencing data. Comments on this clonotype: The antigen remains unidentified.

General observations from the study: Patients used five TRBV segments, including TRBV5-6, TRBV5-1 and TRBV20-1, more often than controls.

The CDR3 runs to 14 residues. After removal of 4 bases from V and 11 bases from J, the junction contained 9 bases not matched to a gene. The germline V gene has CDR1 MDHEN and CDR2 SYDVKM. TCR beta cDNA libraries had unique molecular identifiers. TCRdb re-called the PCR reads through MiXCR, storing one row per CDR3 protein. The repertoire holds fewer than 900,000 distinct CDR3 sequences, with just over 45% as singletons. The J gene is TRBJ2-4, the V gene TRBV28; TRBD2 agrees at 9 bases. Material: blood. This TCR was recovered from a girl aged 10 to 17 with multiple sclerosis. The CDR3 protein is CASSWAGGINFQYF. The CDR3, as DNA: TGTGCCAGCAGTTGGGCGGGAGGGATCAACTTTCAGTACTTC.